Listed below are T cell receptor beta chains from one sample, sequenced in a study of cytomegalovirus exposure and HLA in healthy donors. Assay used: immunoSEQ multiplex PCR; TCRdb lists only in-frame clones, some missing. The sample consists of fewer than 130,000 clones, 60% to 85% of them appearing once. Sequenced: PBMCs. The receptors come from a woman aged 55-70 years in good health and CMV-seropositive. Both conserved end residues are part of each CDR3. Each record gives: J gene, D gene, clone size, V gene, CDR3 protein, CDR3 DNA. A D gene is named only where the DNA matches it firmly. Clone size appears in some rows only: once, few, many, or a class for an expanded clone.

TRBJ1-2 TRBD1 . TRBV11-2 CASSVRTGHYGYTF TGTGCCAGCAGCGTCCGGACAGGCCACTATGGCTACACCTTC
TRBJ2-2 TRBD2 . TRBV7-9 CASSQGLGNTGELFF TGTGCCAGCAGCCAGGGACTAGGCAACACCGGGGAGCTGTTTTTT
TRBJ2-3 . . TRBV7-9 CASSFTGTDTQYF TGTGCCAGCAGCTTCACAGGGACAGATACGCAGTATTTT
TRBJ1-2 TRBD1 . TRBV7-8 CASSSERRRTGFGYTF TGTGCCAGCAGCTCTGAAAGACGGCGGACAGGGTTTGGCTACACCTTC
TRBJ2-5 TRBD1 . TRBV7-9 CASSLGGTEFETQYF TGTGCCAGCAGCTTAGGGGGGACAGAGTTTGAGACCCAGTACTTC
TRBJ2-5 . few TRBV6-5 CASSYIRGETQYF TGTGCCAGCAGTTACATTAGGGGAGAGACCCAGTACTTC
TRBJ1-3 . . TRBV7-9 CASSLSGNTIYF TGTGCCAGCAGCTTGTCAGGAAACACCATATATTTT
TRBJ1-2 TRBD1 . TRBV28 CASSYDRGRIYGYTF TGTGCCAGCAGTTACGACAGGGGGCGCATATATGGCTACACCTTC
TRBJ1-2 . . TRBV19 CASTNMGQFYGYTF TGTGCCAGTACCAACATGGGGCAGTTCTATGGCTACACCTTC
TRBJ2-6 . . TRBV9 CASSLDSGANVLTF TGTGCCAGCAGCCTGGACAGTGGGGCCAACGTCCTGACTTTC
TRBJ1-5 . . TRBV7-2 CASSLDSFNQPQHF TGTGCCAGCAGCCTGGACAGCTTCAATCAGCCCCAGCATTTT
TRBJ1-1 . . TRBV6-5 CASSYYKYTEAFF TGTGCCAGCAGTTACTACAAGTACACTGAAGCTTTCTTT
TRBJ2-3 TRBD1 . TRBV28 CASSLTGLTSTDTQYF TGTGCCAGCAGTTTGACAGGGCTCACTAGCACAGATACGCAGTATTTT